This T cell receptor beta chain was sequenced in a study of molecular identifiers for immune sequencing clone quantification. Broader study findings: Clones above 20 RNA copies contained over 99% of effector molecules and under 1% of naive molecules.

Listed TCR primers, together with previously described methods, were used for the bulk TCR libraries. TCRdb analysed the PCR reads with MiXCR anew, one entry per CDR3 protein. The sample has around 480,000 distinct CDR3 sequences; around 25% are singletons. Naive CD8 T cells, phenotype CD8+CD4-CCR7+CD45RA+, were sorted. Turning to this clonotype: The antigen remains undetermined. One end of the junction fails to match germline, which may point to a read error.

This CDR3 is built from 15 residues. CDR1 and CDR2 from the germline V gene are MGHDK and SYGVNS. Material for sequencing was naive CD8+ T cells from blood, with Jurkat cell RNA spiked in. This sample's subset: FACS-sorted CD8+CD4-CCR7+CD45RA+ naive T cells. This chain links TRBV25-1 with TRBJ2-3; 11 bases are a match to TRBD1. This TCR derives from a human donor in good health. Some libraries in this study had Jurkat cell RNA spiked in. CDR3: CASGEWGQGADTQYF. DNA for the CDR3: TGTGCCAGCGGTGAATGGGGACAGGGGGCAGATACGCAGTATTTT. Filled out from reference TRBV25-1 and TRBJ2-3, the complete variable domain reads EADIYQTPRYLVIGTGKKITLECSQTMGHDKMYWYQQDPGMELHLIHYSYGVNSTEKGDLSSESTVSRIRTEHFPLTLESARPSHTSQYLCASGEWGQGADTQYFGPGTRLTVL.